This note documents a single T cell receptor beta chain sequence. Libraries were prepared by immunoSEQ multiplex PCR; TCRdb keeps only in-frame clonotypes and omits some of them. This table has more than 80,000 clones, under 90% appearing once. These data originate in a study of T cell responses to AZD1222 COVID-19 vaccine. This specimen consisted of peripheral blood, obtained on day 0 of AZD1222 vaccination. The TCR was taken from an adult in good health.

The CDR3, as DNA: TGTGCCACCAGTGACCCGACAGGGGCCGAACTCTCTGGGGCCAACGTCCTGACTTTC. This gives the protein CATSDPTGAELSGANVLTF. The chain joins TRBV24-1 to TRBJ2-6, with 8 positions matching TRBD1. Germline CDR1 reads KGHDR; CDR2 reads SFDVKD. This CDR3 comprises 19 residues. Trimming at V came to 4 bases and at J to 0 bases, leaving 10 bases not matched to a gene.